These T cell receptor beta chains were read from a single sample in a study of cytomegalovirus exposure and HLA in healthy donors. Sequencing was performed with immunoSEQ multiplex PCR; in TCRdb, only in-frame clones are kept and a portion is missing. The sample includes 60,000 to 75,000 clones, 55% to 80% of them seen just once. Specimen: PBMCs. The receptors were gathered from a woman between 45 and 65 years old in good health and CMV-seronegative. Both conserved end residues are part of each CDR3. The D gene is left open where the match is weak. Clone size, where shown, is once, few, many, or a class for clones that have expanded.

V: TRBV7-9; D: TRBD1; J: TRBJ1-2; size: -; DNA: TGTGCCAGCAGCAAGACAGGGAACAACTATGGCTACACCTTC; CDR3: CASSKTGNNYGYTF
V: TRBV6-5; D: TRBD2; J: TRBJ2-1; size: -; DNA: TGTGCCAGCAGTTACTTTGGGACTAGCGGGAGTAATGAGCAGTTCTTC; CDR3: CASSYFGTSGSNEQFF
V: TRBV4-1; D: TRBD1; J: TRBJ1-2; size: -; DNA: TGCGCCAGCAGCCAAGATAAGGGACAGGGGACCTATGGCTACACCTTC; CDR3: CASSQDKGQGTYGYTF
V: TRBV7-2; D: -; J: TRBJ2-1; size: -; DNA: TGTGCCAGCAGCTTAGTGGTCCGGAGGGCCAACATCTTC; CDR3: CASSLVVRRANIF
V: TRBV28; D: -; J: TRBJ1-5; size: -; DNA: TGTGCCAGCATTCGAGGAGGGGGGGATCAGCCCCAGCATTTT; CDR3: CASIRGGGDQPQHF
V: TRBV30; D: -; J: TRBJ2-3; size: few; DNA: TGTGCCTGGAGTGTTGCGGCCGAAGGTACGCAGTATTTT; CDR3: CAWSVAAEGTQYF
V: TRBV7-2; D: -; J: TRBJ2-5; size: few; DNA: TGTGCCAGCAGCTTAGCGTCCCGGACTTTCGACTTC; CDR3: CASSLASRTFDF
V: TRBV6-5; D: -; J: TRBJ2-2; size: few; DNA: TGTGCCAGCAGTTACCGTATCCCCGCGAACACCGGGGAGCTGTTTTTT; CDR3: CASSYRIPANTGELFF
V: TRBV30; D: TRBD1; J: TRBJ1-5; size: -; DNA: TGTGCCTGGAGCCCCCGGGACAGGGGCAATCAGCCCCAGCATTTT; CDR3: CAWSPRDRGNQPQHF
V: TRBV29-1; D: -; J: TRBJ1-5; size: -; DNA: TGCAGCGCAGGGCTTCCGGGCCAGCCCCAGCATTTT; CDR3: CSAGLPGQPQHF
V: TRBV27; D: -; J: TRBJ1-5; size: -; DNA: TGTGCAACCCGGAGTGGCAACCATCAGCCCCAGCATTTT; CDR3: CATRSGNHQPQHF
V: TRBV5-6; D: TRBD1; J: TRBJ2-7; size: -; DNA: TGTGCCAGCAGCCCGGACAGGGCGGGCGAGCAGTACTTC; CDR3: CASSPDRAGEQYF
V: TRBV7-2; D: -; J: TRBJ1-2; size: -; DNA: TGTGCCAGCAGCTTAGCTGGGGCTCGGTTGAACTATGGCTACACCTTC; CDR3: CASSLAGARLNYGYTF
V: TRBV6-6; D: -; J: TRBJ2-1; size: few; DNA: TGTGCCAGCACTAAAGGCGGTGCCTACAATGAGCAGTTCTTC; CDR3: CASTKGGAYNEQFF
V: TRBV5-4; D: -; J: TRBJ2-5; size: -; DNA: TGTGCCAGCAGCCCCCCGGGGTACCAAGAGACCCAGTACTTC; CDR3: CASSPPGYQETQYF
V: TRBV11-2; D: -; J: TRBJ2-7; size: -; DNA: TGTGCCAGCAGCTTAGAGCTAGGTCGTAAGTACTTC; CDR3: CASSLELGRKYF
V: TRBV6-5; D: TRBD1; J: TRBJ2-7; size: few; DNA: TGTGCCAGCAGGCACAGGGGAGCATCCGACGAGCAGTACTTC; CDR3: CASRHRGASDEQYF
V: TRBV5-4; D: -; J: TRBJ2-3; size: few; DNA: TGTGCCAACTCTAGAGAGGGAGATACGCAGTATTTT; CDR3: CANSREGDTQYF
V: TRBV5-1; D: -; J: TRBJ2-7; size: -; DNA: TGCGCCAGCAGCCGCAGTAGCCTCCGCAGCTCCTACGAGCAGTACTTC; CDR3: CASSRSSLRSSYEQYF
V: TRBV28; D: TRBD1; J: TRBJ1-5; size: -; DNA: TGTGCCAGCAGTACAGGGGGGTATCAGCCCCAGCATTTT; CDR3: CASSTGGYQPQHF
V: TRBV5-1; D: TRBD1; J: TRBJ2-2; size: few; DNA: TGCGCCAGCAGCTTATGGACAGGGAGAGGGACCGGGGAGCTGTTTTTT; CDR3: CASSLWTGRGTGELFF
V: TRBV6-6; D: -; J: TRBJ1-1; size: few; DNA: TGTGCCAGCATGAGGGAGAACACTGAAGCTTTCTTT; CDR3: CASMRENTEAFF
V: TRBV9; D: TRBD1; J: TRBJ1-2; size: -; DNA: TGTGCCAGCCAGGGGGACAGAATCTATGGCTACACCTTC; CDR3: CASQGDRIYGYTF
V: TRBV25-1; D: -; J: TRBJ1-1; size: -; DNA: TGTGCCAGCAGTAGCGGGGGCTCCTTAGCTGAAGCTTTCTTT; CDR3: CASSSGGSLAEAFF
V: TRBV9; D: -; J: TRBJ1-2; size: few; DNA: TGTGCCAGCAGCGTAGAGCGGTTTCGGGGTGGCTACACCTTC; CDR3: CASSVERFRGGYTF
V: TRBV6-4; D: TRBD2; J: TRBJ2-1; size: -; DNA: TGTGCCAGCAGTCCCAGCGGGAGCAAAGTTGAGCAGTTCTTC; CDR3: CASSPSGSKVEQFF
V: TRBV9; D: TRBD1; J: TRBJ1-2; size: -; DNA: TGTGCCAGCAGCGACAGACAGGGCTCCTTTGGCTATGGCTACACCTTC; CDR3: CASSDRQGSFGYGYTF
V: TRBV5-1; D: TRBD2; J: TRBJ2-2; size: -; DNA: TGCGCCAGCAGCGACGGACTAGCGGGATTTACCGGGGAGCTGTTTTTT; CDR3: CASSDGLAGFTGELFF
V: TRBV7-8; D: -; J: TRBJ1-2; size: -; DNA: TGTGCCAGCAGCTTAGTTACGGCAGGGCGAGGCTATGGCTACACCTTC; CDR3: CASSLVTAGRGYGYTF
V: TRBV10-3; D: TRBD1; J: TRBJ2-7; size: -; DNA: TGTGCCTCCACAGGACAGGGGGCCCCCATGGAGCAGTACTTC; CDR3: CASTGQGAPMEQYF
V: TRBV27; D: -; J: TRBJ2-7; size: -; DNA: TGTGCCAGTCATCTGGCGGGGTCGGAATACGAGCAGTACTTC; CDR3: CASHLAGSEYEQYF